This T cell receptor (beta chain) was observed in a study of T-cell reconstitution after alpha-beta-depleted transplantation in children. Overall study results and limits: About two months after transplant, alpha-beta T cells reportedly came from several hundred expanded graft clones. Recipient T cells and thymic progenitors that survived were the source of the high TCRbeta diversity seen at day 60 in some patients. T-cell counts and diversity at one year post-transplant came mainly from newly produced T cells.

In this sample, this clonotype turned up a few times. Antigen unknown. Germline V gene lookup returns CDR1 LNHNV and CDR2 YYDKDF (reference sequence). V was shortened by 5 bases and J by 6 bases, with 11 bases between the two germline ends. The CDR3 consists of 14 residues. Unique molecular identifiers featured in how the TCRbeta library was prepared. One entry per CDR3 protein, called by TCRdb with MiXCR from the PCR reads. The sample includes about 580,000 distinct CDR3 sequences, 25% to 30% of them seen just once. The chain combines TRBV15 with TRBJ1-6; possible D gene TRBD1, 6 bases. This TCR was recovered from a boy younger than two with Wiskott-Aldrich syndrome, due to receive a stem cell transplant. This material consisted of PBMCs, taken before TCRalphabeta/CD19-depleted stem cell transplant. CDR3 loop: CATSFGGGNSPLHF. The CDR3 DNA follows: TGTGCCACCAGCTTTGGAGGGGGTAATTCACCCCTCCACTTT.